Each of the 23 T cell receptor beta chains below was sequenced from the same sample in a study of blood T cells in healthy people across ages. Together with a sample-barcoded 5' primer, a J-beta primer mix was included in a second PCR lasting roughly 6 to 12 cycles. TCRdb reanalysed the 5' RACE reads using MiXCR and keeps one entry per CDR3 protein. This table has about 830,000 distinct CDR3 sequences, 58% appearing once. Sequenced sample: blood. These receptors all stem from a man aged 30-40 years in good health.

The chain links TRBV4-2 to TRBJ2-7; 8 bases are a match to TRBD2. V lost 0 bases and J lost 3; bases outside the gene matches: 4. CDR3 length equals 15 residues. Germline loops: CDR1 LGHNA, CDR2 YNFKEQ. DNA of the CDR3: TGTGCCAGCAGCCAAGAAACCGGGGGGGACTACGAGCAGTACTTC. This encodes CASSQETGGDYEQYF.

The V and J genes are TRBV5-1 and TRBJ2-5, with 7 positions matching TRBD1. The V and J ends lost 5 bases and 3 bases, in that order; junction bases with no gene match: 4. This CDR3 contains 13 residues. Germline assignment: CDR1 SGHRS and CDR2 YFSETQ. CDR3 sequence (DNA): TGCGCCAGCAGAGGGACAGCTGAAGAGACCCAGTACTTC. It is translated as CASRGTAEETQYF.

This CDR3 reads CASSTTGEQYF. The DNA for the CDR3 is TGTGCCAGCAGTACAACGGGAGAGCAGTACTTC. The chain employs TRBV12-3 or TRBV12-4 and TRBJ2-5; D might be TRBD2 (6 bases). Trimming took 5 bases from V and 11 from J, leaving 12 bases between them. The CDR3 covers 11 residues.

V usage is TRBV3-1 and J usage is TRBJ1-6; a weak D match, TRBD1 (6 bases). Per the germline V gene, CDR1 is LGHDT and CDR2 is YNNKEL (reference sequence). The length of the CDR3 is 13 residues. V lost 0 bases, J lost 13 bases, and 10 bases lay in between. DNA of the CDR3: TGTGCCAGCAGCCAAGATGGGGGCTTCCCCCTCCACTTT. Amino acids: CASSQDGGFPLHF.

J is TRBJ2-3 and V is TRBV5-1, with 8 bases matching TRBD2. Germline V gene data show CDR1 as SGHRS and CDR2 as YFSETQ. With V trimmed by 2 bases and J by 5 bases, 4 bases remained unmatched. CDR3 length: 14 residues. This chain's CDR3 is CASSFVTSGDTQYF. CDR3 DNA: TGCGCCAGCAGCTTCGTTACTAGCGGAGATACGCAGTATTTT.

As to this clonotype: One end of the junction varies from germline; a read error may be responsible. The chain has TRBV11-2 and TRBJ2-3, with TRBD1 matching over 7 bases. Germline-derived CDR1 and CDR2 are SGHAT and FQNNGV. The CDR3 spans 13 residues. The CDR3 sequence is CASSSRDSYTQYF. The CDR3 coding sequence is TGCGCCAGCAGCTCAAGGGACAGCTATACGCAGTATTTT.

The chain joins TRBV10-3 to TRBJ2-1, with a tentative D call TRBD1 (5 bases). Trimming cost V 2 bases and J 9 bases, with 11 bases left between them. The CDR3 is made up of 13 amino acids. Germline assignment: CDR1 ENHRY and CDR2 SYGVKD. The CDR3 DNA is TGTGCCATCAGTGAGCCAAAGGGGCCTGAGCAGTTCTTC. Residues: CAISEPKGPEQFF.

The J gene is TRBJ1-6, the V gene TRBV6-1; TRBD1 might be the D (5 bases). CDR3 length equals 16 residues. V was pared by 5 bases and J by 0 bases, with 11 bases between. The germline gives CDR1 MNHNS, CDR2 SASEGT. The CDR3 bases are TGTGCCAGCAGTAAGGGGATGAGCTCCTATAATTCACCCCTCCACTTT. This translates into CASSKGMSSYNSPLHF.

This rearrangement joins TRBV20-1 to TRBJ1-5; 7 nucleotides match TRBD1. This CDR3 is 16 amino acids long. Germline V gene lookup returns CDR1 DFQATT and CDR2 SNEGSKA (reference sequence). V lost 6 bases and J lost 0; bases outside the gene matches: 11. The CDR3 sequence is CSAVGQAFYSNQPQHF. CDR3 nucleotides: TGCAGTGCCGTAGGACAGGCATTCTATAGCAATCAGCCCCAGCATTTT.

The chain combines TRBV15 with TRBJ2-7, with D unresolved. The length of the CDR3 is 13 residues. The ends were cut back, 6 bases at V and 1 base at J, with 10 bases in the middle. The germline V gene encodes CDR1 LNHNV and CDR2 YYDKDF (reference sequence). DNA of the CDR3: TGTGCCACCAGTGATCGTTGGTCCTACGAGCAGTACTTC. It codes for CATSDRWSYEQYF.

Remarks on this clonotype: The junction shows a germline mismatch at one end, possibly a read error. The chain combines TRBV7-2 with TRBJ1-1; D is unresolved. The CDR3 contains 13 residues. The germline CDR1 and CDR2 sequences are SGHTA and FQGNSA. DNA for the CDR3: TGTGCCTGCAGCTTCGAGGGAGGCACTGAAGCTTTCTTT. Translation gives CACSFEGGTEAFF.

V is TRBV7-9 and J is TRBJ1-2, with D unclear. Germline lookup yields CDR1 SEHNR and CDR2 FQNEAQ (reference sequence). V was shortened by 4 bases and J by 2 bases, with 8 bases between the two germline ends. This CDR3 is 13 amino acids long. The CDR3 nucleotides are TGTGCCAGCAGCTCGGGGAGCAACTATGGCTACACCTTC. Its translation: CASSSGSNYGYTF.

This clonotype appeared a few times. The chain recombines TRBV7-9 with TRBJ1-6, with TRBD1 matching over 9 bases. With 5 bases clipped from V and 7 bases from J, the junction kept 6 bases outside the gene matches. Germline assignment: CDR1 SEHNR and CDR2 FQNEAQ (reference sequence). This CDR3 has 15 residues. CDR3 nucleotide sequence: TGTGCCAGCAGCCAACAGGGGGCTAAAAATTCACCCCTCCACTTT. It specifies CASSQQGAKNSPLHF.

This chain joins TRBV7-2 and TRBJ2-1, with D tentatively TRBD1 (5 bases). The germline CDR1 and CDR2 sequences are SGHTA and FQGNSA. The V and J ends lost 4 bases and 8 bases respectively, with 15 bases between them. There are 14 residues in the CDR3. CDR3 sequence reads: CASSWRRQGDEQFF. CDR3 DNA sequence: TGTGCCAGCAGCTGGAGACGCCAAGGGGATGAGCAGTTCTTC.

The CDR3 DNA follows: TGTGCCAGCACCTATGGTGTCTCTGGGGCCAACGTCCTGACTTTC. This encodes CASTYGVSGANVLTF. The chain couples TRBV6-2 or TRBV6-3 to TRBJ2-6; D gene unclear. V lost 7 bases and J lost 0, with 10 bases in between. Germline V lookup: CDR1 MNHEY, CDR2 SVGEGT. This CDR3 region has 15 residues.

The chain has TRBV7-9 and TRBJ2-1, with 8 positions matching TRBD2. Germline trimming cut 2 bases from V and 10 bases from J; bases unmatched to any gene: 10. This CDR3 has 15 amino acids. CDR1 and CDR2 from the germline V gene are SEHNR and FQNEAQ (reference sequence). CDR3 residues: CASSLFAGGSDEQFF. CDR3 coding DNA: TGTGCCAGCAGCTTATTTGCGGGAGGTTCGGACGAGCAGTTCTTC.

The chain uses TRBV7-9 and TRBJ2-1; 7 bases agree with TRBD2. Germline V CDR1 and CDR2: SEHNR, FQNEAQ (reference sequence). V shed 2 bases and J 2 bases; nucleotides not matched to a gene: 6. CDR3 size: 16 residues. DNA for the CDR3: TGTGCCAGCAGCTTAAGGGCGGGAGTAGCCTACAATGAGCAGTTCTTC. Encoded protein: CASSLRAGVAYNEQFF.

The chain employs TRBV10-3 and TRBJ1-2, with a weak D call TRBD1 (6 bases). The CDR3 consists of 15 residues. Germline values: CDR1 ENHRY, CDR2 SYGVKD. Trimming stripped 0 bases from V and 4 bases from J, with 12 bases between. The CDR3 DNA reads TGTGCCATCAGTGAGTCTGACAGGCTCTTCTATGGCTACACCTTC. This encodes CAISESDRLFYGYTF.

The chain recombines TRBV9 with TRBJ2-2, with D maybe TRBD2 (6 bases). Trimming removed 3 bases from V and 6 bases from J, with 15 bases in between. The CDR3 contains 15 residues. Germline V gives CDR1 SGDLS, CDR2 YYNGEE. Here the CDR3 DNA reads TGTGCCAGCAGCGCTTGGGACTCCAACGCCGGGGAGCTGTTTTTT. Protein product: CASSAWDSNAGELFF. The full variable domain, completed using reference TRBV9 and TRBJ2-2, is DSGVTQTPKHLITATGQRVTLRCSPRSGDLSVYWYQQSLDQGLQFLIQYYNGEERAKGNILERFSAQQFPDLHSELNLSSLELGDSALYFCASSAWDSNAGELFFGEGSRLTVL.

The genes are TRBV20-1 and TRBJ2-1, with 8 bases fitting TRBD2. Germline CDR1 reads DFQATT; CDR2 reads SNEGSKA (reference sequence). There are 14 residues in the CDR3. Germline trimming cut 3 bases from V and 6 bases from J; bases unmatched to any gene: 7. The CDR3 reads CSARGLVDFNEQFF. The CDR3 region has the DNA TGCAGTGCTAGGGGACTAGTAGATTTCAATGAGCAGTTCTTC.

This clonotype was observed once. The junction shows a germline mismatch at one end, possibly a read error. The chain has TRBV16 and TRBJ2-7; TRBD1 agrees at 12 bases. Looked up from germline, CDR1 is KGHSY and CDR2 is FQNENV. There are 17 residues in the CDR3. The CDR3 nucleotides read TGTGCCAGCAGCCCTGGTGGGACAGGGGGCCTCTCCTACGAACAGTACTTC. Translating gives CASSPGGTGGLSYEQYF.

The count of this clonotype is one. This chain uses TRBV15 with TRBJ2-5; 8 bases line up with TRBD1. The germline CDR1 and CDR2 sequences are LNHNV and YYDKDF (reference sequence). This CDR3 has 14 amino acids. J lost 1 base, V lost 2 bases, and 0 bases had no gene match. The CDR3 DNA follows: TGTGCCACCAGCAGACAGGGGGCCCAAGAGACCCAGTACTTC. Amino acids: CATSRQGAQETQYF. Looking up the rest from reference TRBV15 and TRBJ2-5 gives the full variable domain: DAMVIQNPRYQVTQFGKPVTLSCSQTLNHNVMYWYQQKSSQAPKLLFHYYDKDFNNEADTPDNFQSRRPNTSFCFLDIRSPGLGDTAMYLCATSRQGAQETQYFGPGTRLLVL.

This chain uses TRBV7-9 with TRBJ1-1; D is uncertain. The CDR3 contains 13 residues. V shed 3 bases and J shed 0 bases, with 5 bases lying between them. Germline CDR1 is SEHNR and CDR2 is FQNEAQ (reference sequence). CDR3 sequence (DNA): TGTGCCAGCAGCTTCACTATGAACACTGAAGCTTTCTTT. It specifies CASSFTMNTEAFF. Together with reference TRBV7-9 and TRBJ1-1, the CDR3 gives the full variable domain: DTGVSQNPRHKITKRGQNVTFRCDPISEHNRLYWYRQTLGQGPEFLTYFQNEAQLEKSRLLSDRFSAERPKGSFSTLEIQRTEQGDSAMYLCASSFTMNTEAFFGQGTRLTVV.